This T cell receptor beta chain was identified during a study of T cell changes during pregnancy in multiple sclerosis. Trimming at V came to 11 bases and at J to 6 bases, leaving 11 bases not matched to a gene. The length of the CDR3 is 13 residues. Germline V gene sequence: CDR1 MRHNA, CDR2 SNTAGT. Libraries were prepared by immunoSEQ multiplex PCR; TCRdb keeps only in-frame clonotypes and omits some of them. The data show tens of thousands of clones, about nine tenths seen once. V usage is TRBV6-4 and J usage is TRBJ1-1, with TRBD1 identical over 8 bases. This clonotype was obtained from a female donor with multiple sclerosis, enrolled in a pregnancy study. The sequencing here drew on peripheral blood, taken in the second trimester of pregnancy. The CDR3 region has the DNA TGTGCCTCGGCCCGGGACAGGAATTCTGAAGCTTTCTTT. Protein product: CASARDRNSEAFF.